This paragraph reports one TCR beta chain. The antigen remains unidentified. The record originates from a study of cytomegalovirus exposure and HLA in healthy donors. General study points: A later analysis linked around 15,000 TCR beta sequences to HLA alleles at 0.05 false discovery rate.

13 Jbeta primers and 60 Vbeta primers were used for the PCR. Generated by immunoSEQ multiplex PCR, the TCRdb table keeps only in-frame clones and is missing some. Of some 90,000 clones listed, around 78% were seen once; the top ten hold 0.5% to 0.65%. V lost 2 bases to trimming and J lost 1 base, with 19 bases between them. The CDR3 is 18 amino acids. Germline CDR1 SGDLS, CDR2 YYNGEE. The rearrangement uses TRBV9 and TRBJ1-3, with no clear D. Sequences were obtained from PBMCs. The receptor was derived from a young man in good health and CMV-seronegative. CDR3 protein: CASSVGPLRHRSGNTIYF. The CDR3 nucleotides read TGTGCCAGCAGCGTCGGCCCCTTGAGACATCGTTCTGGAAACACCATATATTTT. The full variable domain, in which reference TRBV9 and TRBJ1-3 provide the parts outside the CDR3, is DSGVTQTPKHLITATGQRVTLRCSPRSGDLSVYWYQQSLDQGLQFLIQYYNGEERAKGNILERFSAQQFPDLHSELNLSSLELGDSALYFCASSVGPLRHRSGNTIYFGEGSWLTVV.